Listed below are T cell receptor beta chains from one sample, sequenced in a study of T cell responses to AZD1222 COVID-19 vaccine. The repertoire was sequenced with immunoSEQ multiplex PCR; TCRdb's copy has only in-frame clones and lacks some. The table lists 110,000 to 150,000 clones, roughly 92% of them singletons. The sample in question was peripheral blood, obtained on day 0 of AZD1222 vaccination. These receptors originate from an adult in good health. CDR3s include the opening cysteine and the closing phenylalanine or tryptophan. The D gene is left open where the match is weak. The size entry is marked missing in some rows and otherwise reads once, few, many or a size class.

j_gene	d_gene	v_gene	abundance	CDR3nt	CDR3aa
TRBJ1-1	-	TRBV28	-	TGTGCCAGCAGTCTACAGGGTGTGAACACTGAAGCTTTCTTT	CASSLQGVNTEAFF
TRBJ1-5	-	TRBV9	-	TGTGCCAGCAGCGTAGGACAGAATCAGCCCCAGCATTTT	CASSVGQNQPQHF
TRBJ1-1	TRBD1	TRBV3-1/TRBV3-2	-	TGTGCCAGCAGCCTGGGACAGGGCGGCACTGAAGCTTTCTTT	CASSLGQGGTEAFF
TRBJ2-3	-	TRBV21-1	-	TGTGCCAGCAGCACCGAAGGAGAGAAAGCGGATACGCAGTATTTT	CASSTEGEKADTQYF
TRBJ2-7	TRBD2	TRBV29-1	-	TGCAGCGTTGCCAGCGGGAGGGCGGGTGAGCTCTCCTACGAGCAGTACTTC	CSVASGRAGELSYEQYF
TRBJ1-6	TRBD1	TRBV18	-	TGTGCCAGCTCACCACGACAGGGACGGTCACCCCTCCACTTT	CASSPRQGRSPLHF
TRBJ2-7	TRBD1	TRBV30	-	TGTGCCTGGAGTGTAATAAGGGGGCCAGCCCACGAGCAGTACTTC	CAWSVIRGPAHEQYF
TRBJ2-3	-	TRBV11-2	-	TGTGCCAGCTCCGGTCTTGGGGGCCTCGCTACGCAGTATTTT	CASSGLGGLATQYF
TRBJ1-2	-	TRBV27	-	TGTGCCAGCAGCCGTTCACTCGGGGCGGGCTATGGCTACACCTTC	CASSRSLGAGYGYTF
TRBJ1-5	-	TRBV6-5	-	TGTGCCAGCAGTTACTCGGGTCAGTATAGCAATCAGCCCCAGCATTTT	CASSYSGQYSNQPQHF
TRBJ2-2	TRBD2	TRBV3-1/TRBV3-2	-	TGTGCCAGCAGCCAAGGACTAGCGGGAAACACCGGGGAGCTGTTTTTT	CASSQGLAGNTGELFF
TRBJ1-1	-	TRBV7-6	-	TGTGCCAGCAGCCCCCTAGGGAAGAAGAGGGGAACTGAAGCTTTCTTT	CASSPLGKKRGTEAFF
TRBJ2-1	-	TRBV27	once	TGTGCCAGCAGTTTACTGGGTAGCTCCTACAATGAGCAGTTCTTC	CASSLLGSSYNEQFF
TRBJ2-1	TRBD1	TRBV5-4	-	TGTGCCAGCAGCGCTGGACAGGGGGCGCAGAATGAGCAGTTCTTC	CASSAGQGAQNEQFF
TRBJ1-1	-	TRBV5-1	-	TGCGCCAGCAGCTTGAACGGGGGAGGGAGCACTGAAGCTTTCTTT	CASSLNGGGSTEAFF
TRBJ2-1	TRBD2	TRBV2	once	TGTGCCAGCAGTAGACTAGCGGGAGTGGTCTCCAATGAGCAGTTCTTC	CASSRLAGVVSNEQFF
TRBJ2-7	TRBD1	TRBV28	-	TGTGCCAGCACCCAGACAGGGGGCGCCTACGAGCAGTACTTC	CASTQTGGAYEQYF